This entry lists 24 T cell receptor beta chains sequenced from one sample in a study of CD8 T cells in ankylosing spondylitis. Study conclusions and caveats: What appeared characteristic of ankylosing spondylitis blood was a TCR beta motif of eight highly homologous variants.

TCRdb fed the 5' RACE reads into MiXCR, producing one record per CDR3 protein. The sample lists about 750,000 distinct CDR3 sequences; roughly 19% were seen once. No antigen has been identified for these receptors. Sequenced: blood, either unsorted or a sorted T cell fraction (not recorded which). The receptors stem from a male donor with ankylosing spondylitis.

The chain joins TRBV4-3 to TRBJ1-6; D remains unclear. Germline V gives CDR1 LGHNA, CDR2 YSLEER. V gave up 0 bases and J gave up 7 bases, with 7 bases separating them. The CDR3 has 14 amino acids. Here the CDR3 DNA reads TGCGCCAGCAGCCAAGAAAGTATGAATTCACCCCTCCACTTT. Its translation: CASSQESMNSPLHF.

CDR3 in amino acids: CASSEPSASSYNEQFF. CDR3 coding DNA: TGTGCCAGCAGTGAACCCAGCGCCAGCTCCTACAATGAGCAGTTCTTC. The chain links TRBV25-1 to TRBJ2-1; D call uncertain. There are 16 residues in the CDR3. Trimming pared 2 bases from V and 0 bases from J, leaving 11 bases between. In germline, CDR1 is MGHDK, CDR2 SYGVNS.

This chain uses TRBV18 with TRBJ1-6; TRBD1 might be the D (6 bases). The CDR3 consists of 14 residues. Trimming took 5 bases from V and 8 from J, leaving 13 bases between them. Germline V lookup: CDR1 KGHSH, CDR2 LQKENI. The CDR3, as DNA: TGTGCCAGCTCAGCCCAGGGGAAGGATTCACCCCTCCACTTT. This sequence encodes CASSAQGKDSPLHF.

A single count supports this clonotype. This CDR3 is CASSEGIYGYTF. CDR3 sequence (DNA): TGCGCCAGCAGCGAAGGTATCTATGGCTACACCTTC. This chain uses TRBV4-1 with TRBJ1-2; D gene unclear. The V end lost 5 bases, the J end lost 4 bases, and 8 bases lay between the germline ends. The CDR3 loop spans 12 amino acids. The germline V gene has CDR1 MGHRA and CDR2 YSYEKL.

V and J are TRBV7-9 and TRBJ1-2, with TRBD1 identical over 8 bases. Germline V gene lookup returns CDR1 SEHNR and CDR2 FQNEAQ (reference sequence). V was pared by 5 bases and J by 7 bases, with 6 bases of the junction left unmatched. The CDR3 spans 13 residues. For the CDR3, the DNA is TGTGCCAGCAGCAACGGGACAGGCTCTGGCTACACCTTC. This codes for CASSNGTGSGYTF.

This clonotype was seen a few times. This chain links TRBV18 with TRBJ2-2; D gene ambiguous. CDR3 length equals 12 residues. CDR1 and CDR2 (germline): KGHSH, LQKENI. With 0 bases removed from V and 7 bases from J, the gap between germline ends came to 3 bases. The CDR3 bases are TGTGCCAGCTCACCACCGATCGGGGAGCTGTTTTTT. As protein: CASSPPIGELFF. Full variable domain (remainder filled in from reference TRBV18 and TRBJ2-2): NAGVMQNPRHLVRRRGQEARLRCSPMKGHSHVYWYRQLPEEGLKFMVYLQKENIIDESGMPKERFSAEFPKEGPSILRIQQVVRGDSAAYFCASSPPIGELFFGEGSRLTVL.

This clonotype has more than one count but fewer than ten. The J gene is TRBJ2-1, the V gene TRBV12-3 or TRBV12-4; D is ambiguous. This CDR3 has 13 amino acids. V lost 3 bases and J lost 7, with 10 bases in between. The CDR3 DNA sequence: TGTGCCAGCAGTTTGTCCTACTATAATGAGCAGTTCTTC. Its protein product is CASSLSYYNEQFF.

This clonotype was found once. CDR3 coding DNA: TGCAGTGCTAGATCCAACCCGGACAGGGGGTACTACGAGCAGTACTTC. This codes for CSARSNPDRGYYEQYF. V is TRBV20-1 and J is TRBJ2-7; 10 bases match TRBD1. Trimming at V came to 2 bases and at J to 3 bases, leaving 10 bases not matched to a gene. The CDR3 contains 16 residues. CDR1 and CDR2 from the germline V gene are DFQATT and SNEGSKA (reference sequence).

In its sample, this clonotype was seen a few times. This rearrangement joins TRBV7-9 to TRBJ2-1; 7 bases match TRBD1. The CDR3 covers 12 residues. The ends lost 4 bases at V and 15 bases at J; junction bases unmatched: 9. Per germline, CDR1 SEHNR and CDR2 FQNEAQ (reference sequence). CDR3 region: CASSSFKGATFF. DNA for the CDR3: TGTGCCAGCAGCTCCTTTAAGGGGGCGACGTTCTTC.

This clonotype was seen a handful of times. The CDR3 DNA reads TGTGCCAGCATTGCTAGCGGGGGGAGAGAGACCCAGTACTTC. Translation: CASIASGGRETQYF. The chain links TRBV28 to TRBJ2-5; the match to TRBD2 covers 11 bases. Germline V gene data show CDR1 as MDHEN and CDR2 as SYDVKM. V shed 7 bases and J 4 bases; nucleotides not matched to a gene: 5. This CDR3 is 14 amino acids long.

This clonotype was seen a few times. The CDR3 nucleotides are TGCGCCAGCAGATTCTCGGGCACTTCCATCGATGTTGCGGAAGCTTTCTTT. Protein: CASRFSGTSIDVAEAFF. The chain couples TRBV5-1 to TRBJ1-1; no clear D gene. The V end was cut by 5 bases, the J end by 8 bases, with 28 bases between. The V gene's germline CDR1 is SGHRS and CDR2 YFSETQ. There are 17 residues in the CDR3.

This clonotype was detected many times. The chain is built from TRBV7-3 and TRBJ2-1, with a possible D match to TRBD1 (5 bases). V lost 5 bases, J lost 5 bases, and 10 bases lay in between. In germline, CDR1 is SGHTA, CDR2 FQGTGA. This CDR3 contains 13 residues. The CDR3 protein is CASSLGANNEQFF. For the CDR3, the DNA is TGTGCCAGCAGCCTAGGGGCGAACAATGAGCAGTTCTTC.

This clonotype was found a few times. This chain uses TRBV28 with TRBJ1-1; D is uncertain. The CDR3 spans 12 residues. Germline-derived CDR1 and CDR2 are MDHEN and SYDVKM. Deletions cut 2 bases from V and 6 bases from J, with 7 bases between. CDR3: CASSLMTSEAFF. For the CDR3, the DNA is TGTGCCAGCAGTTTAATGACGTCTGAAGCTTTCTTT.

The chain joins TRBV5-1 to TRBJ2-5; the match to TRBD1 covers 9 bases. The germline V gene encodes CDR1 SGHRS and CDR2 YFSETQ. The V gene end was trimmed by 0 bases and the J gene end by 2 bases; junction bases not matched to a gene: 8. The CDR3 has 17 amino acids. This CDR3 is CASSLAPDRGTQETQYF. The DNA of the CDR3 is TGCGCCAGCAGCTTGGCCCCGGACAGGGGTACGCAAGAGACCCAGTACTTC.

This clonotype turned up a few times. The genes are TRBV18 and TRBJ1-1; possibly TRBD1 for D (6 bases). The CDR3 contains 17 residues. The V gene's germline CDR1 is KGHSH and CDR2 LQKENI. With 3 bases removed from V and 0 bases from J, the gap between germline ends came to 17 bases. The CDR3 DNA is TGTGCCAGCTCACCCCTTCATGAAAGGGGGATGAACACTGAAGCTTTCTTT. This translates into CASSPLHERGMNTEAFF.

The chain employs TRBV13 and TRBJ1-1; D gene uncertain. CDR1 and CDR2 from the germline V gene are PRHDT and FYEKMQ (reference sequence). This CDR3 comprises 14 residues. The V end lost 4 bases, the J end lost 4 bases, and 13 bases lay between the germline ends. The CDR3 bases are TGTGCCAGCAGCTCGGCCCCTCCTAGCACTGAAGCTTTCTTT. Translating gives CASSSAPPSTEAFF.

This clonotype has only a few counts. This sequence joins TRBV5-6 and TRBJ2-2; 11 bases align to TRBD1. The germline gives CDR1 SGHDT, CDR2 YYEEEE. The J segment lost 3 bases and the V segment lost 6 bases, leaving 10 bases of the junction unmatched. CDR3 length: 17 amino acids. CDR3 region: CASTGTGGIVDTGELFF. The CDR3 nucleotides read TGTGCCAGCACCGGGACAGGGGGAATCGTCGACACCGGGGAGCTGTTTTTT.

The chain employs TRBV9 and TRBJ2-7; 7 nucleotides align to TRBD1. This CDR3 region has 13 residues. The V segment lost 3 bases and the J segment 3 bases; nucleotides outside the gene matches: 3. Per germline, CDR1 SGDLS and CDR2 YYNGEE. This CDR3 reads CASSEGQYYEQYF. CDR3 nucleotides: TGTGCCAGCAGCGAGGGACAGTACTACGAGCAGTACTTC.

This clonotype appeared a few times. The rearrangement links TRBV20-1 to TRBJ2-1; 10 nucleotides align to TRBD1. The CDR3 sequence is 15 residues long. With V trimmed by 6 bases and J by 1 base, 6 bases remained unmatched. Germline-derived CDR1 and CDR2 are DFQATT and SNEGSKA (reference sequence). This chain's CDR3 is CSAPPDRGSYNEQFF. In DNA, the CDR3 is TGCAGTGCCCCCCCGGACAGGGGGTCCTACAATGAGCAGTTCTTC.

In its sample, this clonotype was seen a few times. J is TRBJ2-1 and V is TRBV24-1, with a possible D match to TRBD1 (6 bases). The V end lost 3 bases, the J end lost 15 bases, and 20 bases lay between the germline ends. The CDR3 consists of 14 residues. The germline V gene encodes CDR1 KGHDR and CDR2 SFDVKD. The CDR3 DNA sequence: TGTGCCACCAGTGATATGGACAGACCCTTGGTCCTGTTCTTC. Amino acid sequence: CATSDMDRPLVLFF.

CDR3 bases: TGTGCCAGCAGACAAACCGGAATGAACACTGAAGCTTTCTTT. This translates into CASRQTGMNTEAFF. The J gene is TRBJ1-1, the V gene TRBV7-3, with no clear D. Trimming stripped 6 bases from V and 0 bases from J, with 11 bases between. CDR1 is SGHTA, CDR2 FQGTGA, per germline. This CDR3 is 14 amino acids long.

The V call is TRBV2, the J call TRBJ2-4; TRBD2 agrees at 10 bases. The J segment lost 1 base and the V segment lost 3 bases, leaving 9 bases of the junction unmatched. Germline CDR1 SNHLY, CDR2 FYNNEI. The CDR3 covers 18 residues. The DNA of the CDR3 is TGTGCCAGCAGTGACCGACTAGGGACTAGCGCGGCCAAAAACATTCAGTACTTC. As protein: CASSDRLGTSAAKNIQYF. The whole variable domain, remainder taken from reference TRBV2 and TRBJ2-4, is EPEVTQTPSHQVTQMGQEVILRCVPISNHLYFYWYRQILGQKVEFLVSFYNNEISEKSEIFDDQFSVERPDGSNFTLKIRSTKLEDSAMYFCASSDRLGTSAAKNIQYFGAGTRLSVL.

The chain links TRBV2 to TRBJ2-5, with 10 bases identical to TRBD2. The ends lost 6 bases at V and 5 bases at J; junction bases unmatched: 3. The CDR3 runs to 13 residues. Germline V gene data show CDR1 as SNHLY and CDR2 as FYNNEI. The CDR3 nucleotides read TGTGCCAGCAGACCGGGACTAGCGGAGACCCAGTACTTC. Amino acids: CASRPGLAETQYF. The full variable domain, with the rest looked up from reference TRBV2 and TRBJ2-5, is EPEVTQTPSHQVTQMGQEVILRCVPISNHLYFYWYRQILGQKVEFLVSFYNNEISEKSEIFDDQFSVERPDGSNFTLKIRSTKLEDSAMYFCASRPGLAETQYFGPGTRLLVL.

This clonotype turned up a few times. J is TRBJ2-1 and V is TRBV6-2 or TRBV6-3; 9 bases are a match to TRBD2. CDR1 and CDR2 (germline): MNHEY, SVGEGT. The CDR3 consists of 15 residues. The V and J ends lost 6 bases and 2 bases, in that order; junction bases with no gene match: 5. CDR3 sequence reads: CASSPSGGTYNEQFF. The DNA for the CDR3 is TGTGCCAGCAGCCCAAGCGGGGGGACCTACAATGAGCAGTTCTTC.